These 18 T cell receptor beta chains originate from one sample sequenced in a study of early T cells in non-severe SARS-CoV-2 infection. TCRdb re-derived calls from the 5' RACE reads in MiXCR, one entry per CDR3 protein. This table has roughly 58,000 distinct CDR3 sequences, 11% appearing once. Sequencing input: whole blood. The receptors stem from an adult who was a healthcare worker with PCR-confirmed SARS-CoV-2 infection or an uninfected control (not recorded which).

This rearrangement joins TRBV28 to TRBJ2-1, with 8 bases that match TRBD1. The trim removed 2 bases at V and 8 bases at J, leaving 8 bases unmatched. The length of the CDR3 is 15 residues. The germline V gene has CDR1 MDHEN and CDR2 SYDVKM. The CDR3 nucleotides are TGTGCCAGCAGTTTAGGGCTCAGGGGGCGCTATGAGCAGTTCTTC. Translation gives CASSLGLRGRYEQFF.

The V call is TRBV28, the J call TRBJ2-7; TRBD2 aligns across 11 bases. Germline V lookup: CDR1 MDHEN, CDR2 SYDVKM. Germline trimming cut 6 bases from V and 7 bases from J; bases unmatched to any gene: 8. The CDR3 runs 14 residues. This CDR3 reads CASRIAGGPGEQYF. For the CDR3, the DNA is TGTGCCAGCAGAATAGCGGGAGGGCCGGGAGAGCAGTACTTC.

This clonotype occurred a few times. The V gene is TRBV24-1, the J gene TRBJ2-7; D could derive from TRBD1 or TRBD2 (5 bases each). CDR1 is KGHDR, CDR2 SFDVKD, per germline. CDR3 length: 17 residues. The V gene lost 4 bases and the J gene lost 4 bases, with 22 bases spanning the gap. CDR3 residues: CATSDHRYGDPYYEQYF. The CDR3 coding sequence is TGTGCCACCAGTGACCACCGCTACGGGGACCCTTATTACGAGCAGTACTTC.

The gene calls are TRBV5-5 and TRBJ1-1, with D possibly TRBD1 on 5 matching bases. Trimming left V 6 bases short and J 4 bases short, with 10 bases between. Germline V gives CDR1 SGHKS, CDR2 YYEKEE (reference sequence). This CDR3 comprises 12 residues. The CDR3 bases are TGTGCCAGCATCCCGGGGCCCACTGAAGCTTTCTTT. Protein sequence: CASIPGPTEAFF. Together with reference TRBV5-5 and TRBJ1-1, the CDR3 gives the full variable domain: DAGVTQSPTHLIKTRGQQVTLRCSPISGHKSVSWYQQVLGQGPQFIFQYYEKEERGRGNFPDRFSARQFPNYSSELNVNALLLGDSALYLCASIPGPTEAFFGQGTRLTVV.

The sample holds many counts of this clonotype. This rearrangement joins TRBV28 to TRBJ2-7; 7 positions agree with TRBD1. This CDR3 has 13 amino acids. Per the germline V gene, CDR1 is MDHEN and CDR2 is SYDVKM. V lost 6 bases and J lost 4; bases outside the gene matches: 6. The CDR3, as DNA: TGTGCCAGCAGGACAGGGCTACCGTACGAGCAGTACTTC. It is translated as CASRTGLPYEQYF.

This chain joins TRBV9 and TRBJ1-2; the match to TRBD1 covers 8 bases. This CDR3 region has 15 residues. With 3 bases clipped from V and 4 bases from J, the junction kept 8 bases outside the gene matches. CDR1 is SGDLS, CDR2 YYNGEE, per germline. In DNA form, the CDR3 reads TGTGCCAGCAGCGCTCAGGGGGCGCGGGGCTATGGCTACACCTTC. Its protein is CASSAQGARGYGYTF. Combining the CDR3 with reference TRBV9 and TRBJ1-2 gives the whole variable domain DSGVTQTPKHLITATGQRVTLRCSPRSGDLSVYWYQQSLDQGLQFLIQYYNGEERAKGNILERFSAQQFPDLHSELNLSSLELGDSALYFCASSAQGARGYGYTFGSGTRLTVV.

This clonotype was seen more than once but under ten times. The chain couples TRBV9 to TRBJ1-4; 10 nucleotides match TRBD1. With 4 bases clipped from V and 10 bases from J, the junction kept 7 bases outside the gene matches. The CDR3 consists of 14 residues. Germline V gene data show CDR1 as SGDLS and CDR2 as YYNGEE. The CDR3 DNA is TGTGCCAGCAGCACCGACAGGGGGCAGGGAAAACTGTTTTTT. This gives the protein CASSTDRGQGKLFF.

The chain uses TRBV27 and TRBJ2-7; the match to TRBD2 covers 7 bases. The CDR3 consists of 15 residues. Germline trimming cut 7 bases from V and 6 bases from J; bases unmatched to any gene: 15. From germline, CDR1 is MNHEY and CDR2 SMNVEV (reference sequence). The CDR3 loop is CASTPLGEGRGEQYF. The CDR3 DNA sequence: TGTGCCAGCACCCCTTTGGGGGAGGGCCGTGGCGAGCAGTACTTC.

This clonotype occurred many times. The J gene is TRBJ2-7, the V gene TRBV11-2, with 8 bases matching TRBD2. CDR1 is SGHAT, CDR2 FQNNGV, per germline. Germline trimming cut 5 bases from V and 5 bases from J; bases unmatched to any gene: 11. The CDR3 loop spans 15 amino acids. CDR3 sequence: CASSITSPRGDEQYF. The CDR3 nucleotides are TGTGCCAGCAGCATCACGTCCCCGCGGGGGGACGAGCAGTACTTC.

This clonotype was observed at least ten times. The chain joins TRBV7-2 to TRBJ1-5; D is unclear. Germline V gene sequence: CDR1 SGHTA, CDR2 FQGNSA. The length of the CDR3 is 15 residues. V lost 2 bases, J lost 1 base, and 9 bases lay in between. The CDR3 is CASSLQGTSNQPQHF. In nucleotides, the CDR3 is TGTGCCAGCAGCTTACAAGGTACAAGCAATCAGCCCCAGCATTTT. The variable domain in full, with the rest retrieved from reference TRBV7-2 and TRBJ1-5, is GAGVSQSPSNKVTEKGKDVELRCDPISGHTALYWYRQSLGQGLEFLIYFQGNSAPDKSGLPSDRFSAERTGGSVSTLTIQRTQQEDSAVYLCASSLQGTSNQPQHFGDGTRLSIL.

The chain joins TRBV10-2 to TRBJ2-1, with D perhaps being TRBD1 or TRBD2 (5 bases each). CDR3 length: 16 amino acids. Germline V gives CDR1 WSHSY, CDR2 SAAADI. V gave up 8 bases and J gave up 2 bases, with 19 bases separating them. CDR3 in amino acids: CASGKYGAPPYNEQFF. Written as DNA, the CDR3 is TGCGCCAGCGGGAAGTACGGGGCCCCTCCCTACAATGAGCAGTTCTTC.

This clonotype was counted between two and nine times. The CDR3 loop is CASREYNEQFF. The CDR3 DNA is TGTGCCAGCAGGGAATACAATGAGCAGTTCTTC. The rearrangement uses TRBV2 and TRBJ2-1; D is ambiguous. CDR1 is SNHLY, CDR2 FYNNEI, per germline. The V and J ends lost 6 bases and 4 bases respectively, with 4 bases between them. The CDR3 is 11 residues long.

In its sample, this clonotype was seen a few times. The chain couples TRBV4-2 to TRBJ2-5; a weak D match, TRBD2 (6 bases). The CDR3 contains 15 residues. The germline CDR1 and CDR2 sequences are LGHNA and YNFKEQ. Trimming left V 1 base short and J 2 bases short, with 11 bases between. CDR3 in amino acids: CASSQAVGLQETQYF. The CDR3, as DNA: TGTGCCAGCAGCCAAGCGGTAGGACTACAAGAGACCCAGTACTTC.

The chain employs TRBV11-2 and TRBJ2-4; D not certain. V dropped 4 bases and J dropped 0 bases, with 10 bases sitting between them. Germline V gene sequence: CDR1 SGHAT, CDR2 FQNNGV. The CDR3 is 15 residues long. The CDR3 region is CASSSIGVAKNIQYF. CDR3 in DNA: TGTGCCAGCAGCTCGATCGGAGTAGCCAAAAACATTCAGTACTTC.

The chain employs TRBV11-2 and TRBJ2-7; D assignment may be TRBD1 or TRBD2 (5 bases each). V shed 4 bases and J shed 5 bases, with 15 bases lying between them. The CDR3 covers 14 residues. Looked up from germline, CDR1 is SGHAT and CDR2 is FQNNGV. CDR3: CASSYRAGRNEQYF. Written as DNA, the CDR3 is TGTGCCAGCAGCTATCGGGCAGGGAGAAACGAGCAGTACTTC.

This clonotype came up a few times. In DNA, the CDR3 is TGTGCCAGCACGGGGAACTATGGCTACACCTTC. It specifies CASTGNYGYTF. This chain joins TRBV12-3 or TRBV12-4 and TRBJ1-2; D is ambiguous. The V end was cut by 7 bases, the J end by 2 bases, with 5 bases between. This CDR3 has 11 residues.

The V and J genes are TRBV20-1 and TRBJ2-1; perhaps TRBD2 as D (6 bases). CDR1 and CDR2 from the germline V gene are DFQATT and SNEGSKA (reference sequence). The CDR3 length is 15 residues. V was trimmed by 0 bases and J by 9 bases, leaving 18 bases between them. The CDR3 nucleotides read TGCAGTGCTAGAGACGCCGGGACTTCGGGCCCTGAGCAGTTCTTC. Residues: CSARDAGTSGPEQFF.

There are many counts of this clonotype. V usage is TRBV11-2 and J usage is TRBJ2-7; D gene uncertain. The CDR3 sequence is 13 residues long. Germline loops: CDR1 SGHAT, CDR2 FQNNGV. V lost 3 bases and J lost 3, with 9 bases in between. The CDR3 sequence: CASSFHVSYEQYF. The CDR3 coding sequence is TGTGCCAGCAGCTTTCACGTAAGCTACGAGCAGTACTTC.